This TCR beta chain emerged from a study of cytotoxic CD8 clonotypes in ibrutinib-treated CLL. Study in general: Partial response occurred in approximately 24 patients and complete response in 2; at median about 72 months, approximately 14 remained remitted and approximately twelve progressed.

The table came from immunoSEQ multiplex PCR; TCRdb's copy has only in-frame clones and leaves some out. The table records approximately 40,000 clones, roughly three quarters of them present only once. V gave up 5 bases and J gave up 5 bases, with 18 bases separating them. Per the germline V gene, CDR1 is ENHRY and CDR2 is SYGVKD. CDR3 size: 15 residues. This clone has only a few counts. What it binds is not known. Study conclusions and caveats: Public clonotypes occurred uncommonly; on treatment, they contracted or remained stable.

V and J are TRBV10-3 and TRBJ2-5, with D perhaps matching TRBD1 or TRBD2 (6 bases each). The TCR sequence derives from a human donor with chronic lymphocytic leukemia. This specimen was PBMCs, taken at disease progression, from a patient treated with ibrutinib. The CDR3 DNA reads TGTGCCATCAGTCGGACAGCTGGGGCGGGGGAGACCCAGTACTTC. Its protein product is CAISRTAGAGETQYF.